The TCR beta chain described here comes from a study of cytomegalovirus exposure and HLA in healthy donors. Study overall: Early release data held 85 million or so unique TCRs from HLA-typed donors.

Regarding the study as a whole: For cytomegalovirus status, the classifier reportedly gave diagnoses with high specificity and sensitivity. Per a prior analysis, the majority of TCR beta V segments were productive roughly 87% or roughly 30% of the time. Cytomegalovirus association was assigned to 150 to 200 TCR beta chains.

Worth noting for this clone: As yet, its antigen is unknown.

Germline CDR1 is MGHRA and CDR2 is YSYEKL. The CDR3 has 15 amino acids. The V and J ends lost 3 bases and 9 bases respectively, with 18 bases between them. In the PCR, 60 Vbeta and 13 Jbeta primers were used. The method was immunoSEQ multiplex PCR; TCRdb's version includes in-frame clones alone and lacks a portion of them. The data hold fewer than 140,000 clones, with approximately 71% observed a single time. The receptor was derived from a man aged 35-49 years in good health and CMV-seronegative. The genes are TRBV4-1 and TRBJ1-3; no definite D call. The sample was PBMCs. The CDR3 loop reads CASSQAPIRGSTIYF. Written as DNA, the CDR3 is TGCGCCAGCAGCCAGGCTCCGATCCGGGGTAGCACCATATATTTT.